One sample yielded the 14 T cell receptor beta chains listed below, sequenced in a study of Graves' ophthalmopathy and Graves' hyperthyroidism. RNA transcripts were the source from which TCR beta CDR3 regions were amplified. The first-round RT-PCR employed HTBI primers together with the Qiagen OneStep RT-PCR kit. A multiplex PCR was then performed as the second round. TCRdb called the multiplex PCR reads again in MiXCR, with one record for every CDR3 protein. The sample yields almost 750,000 distinct CDR3 sequences, about 44% seen once. Sequencing was done on a sample of peripheral blood. The receptors come from an adult man with Graves' ophthalmopathy.

This chain uses TRBV29-1 with TRBJ1-5; D not resolved. The germline V gene has CDR1 SQVTM and CDR2 ANQGSEA. CDR3 size: 12 residues. Trimming took off 8 bases at V and 1 base at J, with 9 bases between the two ends. The CDR3 here is CSLGESNQPQHF. The CDR3 DNA follows: TGCAGCTTAGGTGAGAGCAATCAGCCCCAGCATTTT.

CDR3 in amino acids: CASSWTGTGGEEQYF. The CDR3 DNA reads TGTGCCAGCAGTTGGACCGGGACAGGGGGAGAGGAGCAGTACTTC. This rearrangement joins TRBV25-1 to TRBJ2-7, with 11 bases identical to TRBD1. Trimming cost V 5 bases and J 7 bases; bases outside gene matches: 10. This CDR3 spans 15 amino acids. In germline, CDR1 is MGHDK, CDR2 SYGVNS.

As regards this clonotype: A much larger clonotype is one base distant, so this may be a read error. This chain joins TRBV2 and TRBJ1-6; no clear D. The CDR3 is made up of 13 amino acids. The V and J ends lost 4 bases and 9 bases respectively, with 10 bases between them. Germline lookup yields CDR1 SNHLY and CDR2 FYNNEI. CDR3 DNA: TGTGCCAGCAGTGGGGAGAGAAGTTCACCCCTCCACTTT. Protein sequence: CASSGERSSPLHF.

This clonotype was observed many times. J is TRBJ1-1 and V is TRBV7-2, with D hard to call. The length of the CDR3 is 13 residues. Per germline, CDR1 SGHTA and CDR2 FQGNSA. V was cut by 1 base and J by 4 bases, with 7 bases left in between. CDR3 DNA: TGTGCCAGCAGCTTAGGACCAGTCACTGAAGCTTTCTTT. Its translation is CASSLGPVTEAFF.

V usage is TRBV15 and J usage is TRBJ2-5, with D possibly called TRBD1 or TRBD2 (5 bases each). CDR1 LNHNV and CDR2 YYDKDF come from the germline V gene (reference sequence). Trimming pared 0 bases from V and 1 base from J, leaving 15 bases between. This CDR3 is 17 amino acids long. CDR3 amino acids: CATSRDWGSASQETQYF. CDR3 coding DNA: TGTGCCACCAGCAGAGATTGGGGGAGCGCGTCCCAAGAGACCCAGTACTTC.

The rearrangement links TRBV7-8 to TRBJ2-5, with a possible D match to TRBD1 (5 bases). V lost 5 bases and J 5 bases, leaving 18 bases between the germline ends. The CDR3 length is 15 residues. Germline V gene data show CDR1 as SGHVS and CDR2 as FQNEAQ. CDR3 nucleotides: TGTGCCAGCAGCCAAGGGCCTCAGGGAAGGGAGACCCAGTACTTC. It codes for CASSQGPQGRETQYF. The variable domain in full, with the rest retrieved from reference TRBV7-8 and TRBJ2-5, is GAGVSQSPRYKVAKRGQDVALRCDPISGHVSLFWYQQALGQGPEFLTYFQNEAQLDKSGLPSDRFFAERPEGSVSTLKIQRTQQEDSAVYLCASSQGPQGRETQYFGPGTRLLVL.

This clonotype was picked up many times. J is TRBJ1-2 and V is TRBV7-9; tentatively, D is TRBD1 (6 bases). Germline V gene data show CDR1 as SEHNR and CDR2 as FQNEAQ (reference sequence). Deletions cut 3 bases from V and 2 bases from J, with 13 bases between. This CDR3 comprises 15 residues. CDR3 amino acids: CASSLEPGVNYGYTF. CDR3 nucleotides: TGTGCCAGCAGCTTGGAGCCAGGGGTGAACTATGGCTACACCTTC.

The table lists this clonotype with a few counts. The V and J genes are TRBV29-1 and TRBJ1-1; D not certain. CDR3 size: 13 residues. CDR1 is SQVTM and CDR2 is ANQGSEA in the germline V gene. The V end was cut by 3 bases, the J end by 3 bases, with 11 bases between. The CDR3 DNA follows: TGCAGCGTTGACGGTATCGGTGACACTGAAGCTTTCTTT. The encoded protein is CSVDGIGDTEAFF.

The chain is built from TRBV10-3 and TRBJ1-2, with 8 bases fitting TRBD1. This CDR3 comprises 14 residues. Germline values: CDR1 ENHRY, CDR2 SYGVKD. Trimming removed 8 bases from V and 5 bases from J; junction bases left unmatched: 10. The CDR3 loop reads CAIGRDRHTYGYTF. DNA of the CDR3: TGTGCCATCGGCCGGGACAGGCACACATATGGCTACACCTTC.

The V gene is TRBV2, the J gene TRBJ1-1; a possible D gene is TRBD1 (6 bases). CDR3 length: 15 amino acids. Germline CDR1 reads SNHLY; CDR2 reads FYNNEI. V lost 5 bases, J lost 0 bases, and 13 bases lay in between. Here the CDR3 reads CASSSRTVLNTEAFF. The CDR3 region has the DNA TGTGCCAGCAGTTCCCGGACAGTATTGAACACTGAAGCTTTCTTT.

The chain has TRBV25-1 and TRBJ1-2, with D perhaps matching TRBD1 (5 bases). The CDR3 extends over 15 amino acids. Germline V gene data show CDR1 as MGHDK and CDR2 as SYGVNS. The germline V and J ends were trimmed by 2 bases and 3 bases, with 13 bases remaining between them. CDR3 protein: CASSEGGFVDYGYTF. The CDR3 coding sequence is TGTGCCAGCAGTGAAGGGGGTTTCGTCGACTATGGCTACACCTTC.

The table lists this clonotype with a few counts. V usage is TRBV7-9 and J usage is TRBJ2-7; D may be TRBD1 or TRBD2 (5 bases each). CDR1 is SEHNR and CDR2 is FQNEAQ in the germline V gene (reference sequence). This CDR3 is built from 14 residues. The germline V and J ends were trimmed by 5 bases and 2 bases, with 13 bases remaining between them. The CDR3 region has the DNA TGTGCCAGCAGCCACGGGACCGTTACCTACGAGCAGTACTTC. It specifies CASSHGTVTYEQYF.

This clonotype was seen repeatedly, ten times or more. The gene calls are TRBV29-1 and TRBJ2-7; 8 bases are a match to TRBD2. V shed 4 bases and J 5 bases; nucleotides not matched to a gene: 1. Per the germline V gene, CDR1 is SQVTM and CDR2 is ANQGSEA. The CDR3 spans 11 residues. The CDR3 loop reads CSVGGGHEQYF. The CDR3 DNA follows: TGCAGCGTTGGCGGGGGGCACGAGCAGTACTTC.

This clonotype was seen repeatedly, ten times or more. The germline gene is not matched at one end of the junction; a read error may be the cause. J is TRBJ1-5 and V is TRBV7-7; 9 nucleotides match TRBD1. Germline V gene lookup returns CDR1 SSHAT and CDR2 FNYEAQ (reference sequence). This CDR3 region has 16 residues. The CDR3 reads CASSPRDRVRNQPQHF. CDR3 coding DNA: TGTGCTAGCAGCCCAAGGGACAGGGTACGCAATCAGCCCCAGCATTTT.